This entry describes one T cell receptor beta chain. As yet, its antigen is unknown. This specimen comes from a study of vaccination effects on CD4 cells after COVID-19. Assay: immunoSEQ multiplex PCR; the TCRdb copy retains only in-frame clones and omits some. The sample lists roughly 70,000 clones; around 74% were seen once. Sequencing in the ViraFEST assay came after antigen-specific CD4+ T cells had been expanded with viral peptide pools, which were used to stimulate PBMC. Isolation of CD4+ T cells took place after about nine days of culture. Two doses of either BNT162b2 or mRNA-1273 were given to each participant. Days 3 and 7 were when half the medium was replaced with IL-2 medium. The J segment lost 5 bases and the V segment lost 1 base, leaving 8 bases of the junction unmatched. This CDR3 contains 16 residues. Per germline, CDR1 SGHRS and CDR2 YFSETQ.

V and J are TRBV5-1 and TRBJ2-3; 9 bases fit TRBD2. This specimen was CD4+ T cells from PBMCs cultured with HCoV-229E spike peptides, taken after COVID-19 vaccination. The source is a human donor who received a COVID-19 vaccine. The CDR3 reads CASSLFGRGGVDTQYF. CDR3 in DNA: TGCGCCAGCAGCTTGTTTGGGCGGGGGGGCGTAGATACGCAGTATTTT.